This entry features one T cell receptor (beta chain) sequence. This sample was included in a study of cytomegalovirus exposure and HLA in healthy donors. A multiplex PCR was run with 60 Vbeta primers and 13 Jbeta primers. In the original workflow: A later analysis tallied 80 million to 100 million unique TCR beta chains, some 12 million of them shared. TCRdb's copy holds only in-frame clones and misses some; the assay was immunoSEQ multiplex PCR. V, J and clone size derive from that table, while D and trimming were established from the DNA sequence. The top ten hold about 10% of the sample, which has 150,000 to 200,000 clones, roughly 68% seen once. With 7 bases clipped from V and 2 bases from J, the junction kept 8 bases outside the gene matches. The CDR3 is made up of 15 amino acids. CDR1 and CDR2 (germline): MNHEY, SMNVEV (reference sequence).

Specimen: PBMCs. The chain carries TRBV27 and TRBJ2-7; 10 positions agree with TRBD2. The TCR comes from a man aged 25-40 years in good health and CMV-seropositive. This CDR3 reads CASTKEREGPYEQYF. Written as DNA, the CDR3 is TGTGCCAGCACCAAAGAGCGGGAGGGTCCCTACGAGCAGTACTTC.